Below are 19 T cell receptor beta chains sequenced from a single sample in a study of T cell responses to AZD1222 COVID-19 vaccine. Libraries were prepared by immunoSEQ multiplex PCR; TCRdb keeps only in-frame clonotypes and omits some of them. This sample has tens of thousands of clones, with approximately 80% found just once. Sequences were derived from peripheral blood, sampled 28 days after the second AZD1222 dose. The receptors were sampled from an adult who received the AZD1222 COVID-19 vaccine.

The V and J genes are TRBV7-9 and TRBJ2-5; TRBD2 aligns across 12 bases. Germline CDR1 is SEHNR and CDR2 is FQNEAQ (reference sequence). V lost 2 bases and J lost 5; bases outside the gene matches: 12. The CDR3 loop spans 18 amino acids. CDR3 DNA: TGTGCCAGCAGCTTAAGTCGCGTCTGGACTAGCGGGGTGGAGACCCAGTACTTC. Translated: CASSLSRVWTSGVETQYF.

This sequence joins TRBV28 and TRBJ1-2; no clear D gene. Looked up from germline, CDR1 is MDHEN and CDR2 is SYDVKM. The CDR3 spans 15 residues. V lost 5 bases and J 4 bases, leaving 17 bases between the germline ends. The CDR3 DNA follows: TGTGCCAGCAGTCCCCCCGGGTCCCTTGGCTATGGCTACACCTTC. Translation gives CASSPPGSLGYGYTF.

This clone was detected only once. The V call is TRBV11-2, the J call TRBJ1-1; D gene unclear. This CDR3 contains 11 residues. With 4 bases removed from V and 3 bases from J, the gap between germline ends came to 3 bases. Germline CDR1 is SGHAT and CDR2 is FQNNGV. The CDR3 protein is CASSSYTEAFF. DNA for the CDR3: TGTGCCAGCAGCTCATACACTGAAGCTTTCTTT.

The chain joins TRBV6-6 to TRBJ1-2; no clear D. The ends were cut back, 7 bases at V and 2 bases at J, with 8 bases in the middle. Germline assignment: CDR1 MNHNY and CDR2 SVGAGI (reference sequence). The CDR3 loop spans 12 amino acids. In DNA form, the CDR3 reads TGTGCCAGCAAGCCTCCCAACTATGGCTACACCTTC. It translates to CASKPPNYGYTF.

V gene TRBV5-1 combines with J gene TRBJ2-5; the D is unclear. This CDR3 has 12 residues. Trimming removed 0 bases at V and 5 bases at J, with 5 bases between. CDR1 is SGHRS, CDR2 YFSETQ, per germline. The CDR3 DNA reads as TGCGCCAGCAGCTTGGCTGCGGAGACCCAGTACTTC. Protein sequence: CASSLAAETQYF.

V and J are TRBV28 and TRBJ1-2; no clear D. Germline CDR1 is MDHEN and CDR2 is SYDVKM. The ends were cut back, 5 bases at V and 6 bases at J, with 10 bases in the middle. The CDR3 runs to 12 residues. The CDR3, as DNA: TGTGCCAGCAGTCCGAGAGACAATGGCTACACCTTC. It codes for CASSPRDNGYTF.

The CDR3 DNA sequence: TGTGCCAGCAGCTTGGGACCCTCCGGGACAGGGGACGGAAACACCATATATTTT. Its translation is CASSLGPSGTGDGNTIYF. The chain joins TRBV5-4 to TRBJ1-3, with 10 bases that match TRBD1. The CDR3 extends over 18 amino acids. V was clipped by 0 bases and J by 4 bases; unmatched bases: 10. The germline gives CDR1 SGHNT, CDR2 YYREEE (reference sequence).

This clone has just one count. The V gene is TRBV7-2, the J gene TRBJ2-5, with TRBD1 matching over 7 bases. Germline V gives CDR1 SGHTA, CDR2 FQGNSA. V lost 4 bases, J lost 4 bases, and 6 bases stayed unmatched. The CDR3 has 14 amino acids. The CDR3 bases are TGTGCCAGCAGCTCTCAGACAGGGCCAGAGACCCAGTACTTC. Protein: CASSSQTGPETQYF. The complete variable domain, with remaining parts taken from reference TRBV7-2 and TRBJ2-5, reads GAGVSQSPSNKVTEKGKDVELRCDPISGHTALYWYRQSLGQGLEFLIYFQGNSAPDKSGLPSDRFSAERTGGSVSTLTIQRTQQEDSAVYLCASSSQTGPETQYFGPGTRLLVL.

V and J are TRBV9 and TRBJ2-2; 11 nucleotides align to TRBD1. CDR1 is SGDLS, CDR2 YYNGEE, per germline. Trimming cost V 4 bases and J 8 bases; bases outside gene matches: 7. This CDR3 region has 15 residues. CDR3 DNA: TGTGCCAGCAGCTTGGGACAGGGGGTGTTTGGGGAGCTGTTTTTT. This gives the protein CASSLGQGVFGELFF.

The chain links TRBV7-9 to TRBJ2-5; D unclear. Trimming pared 1 base from V and 0 bases from J, leaving 9 bases between. The CDR3 runs 15 residues. The V gene's germline CDR1 is SEHNR and CDR2 FQNEAQ (reference sequence). Here the CDR3 DNA reads TGTGCCAGCAGCTTAGTTGGCAGGTACCAAGAGACCCAGTACTTC. Translating gives CASSLVGRYQETQYF.

The chain combines TRBV6-1 with TRBJ1-2; the D is unclear. This CDR3 spans 13 amino acids. V was pared by 3 bases and J by 4 bases, with 9 bases between. Germline lookup yields CDR1 MNHNS and CDR2 SASEGT. The CDR3 reads CASSDRPPYGYTF. The DNA for the CDR3 is TGTGCCAGCAGTGACAGACCCCCCTATGGCTACACCTTC.

This chain uses TRBV29-1 with TRBJ2-2; TRBD1 might be the D (5 bases). Trimming took 4 bases from V and 1 from J, leaving 7 bases between them. The length of the CDR3 is 13 residues. The germline gives CDR1 SQVTM, CDR2 ANQGSEA. The CDR3 reads CSVGRENTGELFF. CDR3 sequence (DNA): TGCAGCGTTGGCAGGGAGAACACCGGGGAGCTGTTTTTT.

The rearrangement links TRBV9 to TRBJ1-2, with 8 positions matching TRBD1. The germline V gene has CDR1 SGDLS and CDR2 YYNGEE. The CDR3 runs to 14 residues. J was trimmed by 7 bases and V by 3 bases; bases with no gene match: 8. CDR3 in amino acids: CASSGTGRWSGYTF. The CDR3 nucleotides are TGTGCCAGCAGCGGGACAGGGCGCTGGAGTGGCTACACCTTC.

The chain is built from TRBV10-1 and TRBJ1-1, with D unclear. V lost 5 bases to trimming and J lost 2 bases, with 3 bases between them. This CDR3 is 11 amino acids long. Germline CDR1 is WNHNN and CDR2 is SYGVQD (reference sequence). The CDR3 bases are TGCGCCAGCAGTAGCAACACTGAAGCTTTCTTT. Translating it yields CASSSNTEAFF.

The chain is built from TRBV7-2 and TRBJ1-6; D is possibly TRBD1 (6 bases). The germline V and J ends were trimmed by 3 bases and 1 base, with 10 bases remaining between them. CDR3 size: 16 residues. Germline CDR1 reads SGHTA; CDR2 reads FQGNSA. The CDR3 protein is CASSLGAHSYNSPLHF. CDR3 sequence (DNA): TGTGCCAGCAGCTTGGGGGCTCATTCCTATAATTCACCCCTCCACTTT.

The chain has TRBV7-9 and TRBJ1-3; tentative D call: TRBD1 (5 bases). The V and J ends lost 3 bases and 4 bases respectively, with 16 bases between them. The germline V gene encodes CDR1 SEHNR and CDR2 FQNEAQ (reference sequence). This CDR3 spans 16 amino acids. CDR3 sequence (DNA): TGTGCCAGCAGCTTGGCCTCCGGGACGGAAGGAAACACCATATATTTT. The encoded protein is CASSLASGTEGNTIYF. The whole variable domain, remainder taken from reference TRBV7-9 and TRBJ1-3, is DTGVSQNPRHKITKRGQNVTFRCDPISEHNRLYWYRQTLGQGPEFLTYFQNEAQLEKSRLLSDRFSAERPKGSFSTLEIQRTEQGDSAMYLCASSLASGTEGNTIYFGEGSWLTVV.

The V gene is TRBV5-1, the J gene TRBJ1-1; a weak D match, TRBD1 (6 bases). CDR1 is SGHRS and CDR2 is YFSETQ in the germline V gene. V was cut by 2 bases and J by 3 bases, with 11 bases left in between. This CDR3 has 14 amino acids. The CDR3 nucleotides read TGCGCCAGCAGCTTACAGGGACTGGACACTGAAGCTTTCTTT. Translation gives CASSLQGLDTEAFF.

A single count supports this clone. The V call is TRBV5-1, the J call TRBJ2-7, with 9 bases aligning to TRBD1. Germline CDR1 and CDR2: SGHRS and YFSETQ. V lost 0 bases to trimming and J lost 4 bases; unmatched junction nucleotides: 5. CDR3 length: 15 residues. CDR3 protein: CASSLGTGEVYEQYF. The CDR3 DNA sequence: TGCGCCAGCAGCTTGGGGACAGGGGAGGTTTACGAGCAGTACTTC.

V gene TRBV18 combines with J gene TRBJ1-4; D possibly corresponds to TRBD1 (6 bases). The germline CDR1 and CDR2 sequences are KGHSH and LQKENI. Trimming took 2 bases from V and 8 from J, leaving 15 bases between them. This CDR3 is 15 amino acids long. Written as DNA, the CDR3 is TGTGCCAGCTCACCAGGAGGGGGGGCTTCAGAAAAACTGTTTTTT. Its translation is CASSPGGGASEKLFF.